This TCR beta chain appears in the sequencing data of a study of blood T cell repertoires in COVID-19 (dated by TCRdb to 2018 to 2021). For context, the study as a whole: The collaborator samples originated in the United States, Italy and Spain and spanned the acute and convalescent phases of COVID-19. The material from the prospective study consisted of cDNA or gDNA derived from T cells, B-cell-depleted T cells, or PBMCs. Subjects who had been exposed to COVID-19, were actively infected with it, or had recovered from it provided the deeply sampled blood TCRbeta repertoires that made up the dataset. The repertoires were released in a freely available public database meant as a resource for research on the immune response to SARS-CoV-2. Samples were obtained from the ongoing ImmuneRACE study (first 160 participants) and from some 1,200 subjects provided by 6 global collaborators. The sample metadata nearly always contained a de-identified subject ID, COVID-19 status, age in years and sex. Where HLA class I and class II types were available, the types were taken from metadata supplied by the sample provider, not from assay-based typing.

The paper as a whole reports these results and caveats: Clinical and demographic metadata were provided uncurated, with the amount varying by source and participant.

The immunoSEQ Assay, a bias-controlled multiplex PCR, was used to amplify TCRbeta CDR3 regions from genomic DNA. The paper's processing steps were these. The number of nucleated cells in each sample was estimated by amplification of reference gene primers within the assay. To quantify the absolute abundance of each unique TCRbeta CDR3 rearrangement, sequence reads were collapsed and filtered. Productive Simpson clonality was computed per sample as the square root of Simpson's diversity index over productive rearrangements. TCRdb stores this immuneACCESS table with in-frame sequences only. Part of the clones is absent; in the studies checked, under half of the shortfall reflects unresolved V genes, and no reason is known for the rest. That table supplies the V and J calls and clone size; D and trimming were determined from the DNA. Recorded for this sample are approximately 210,000 clones; around 82% of them occurred a single time. About a sixth of the sample is held by the ten biggest clonotypes.

Details on this clone: Its target antigen remains unknown. Base qualities are not provided; no much larger clone lies one nucleotide away.

The CDR3 numbers 11 residues from cysteine through phenylalanine. The CDR3 DNA has 33 bases and is translated from base 1. The junction shows trimming of 7 bases on V and 14 bases on J, and the gene matches do not reach 5 bases of it. In the prospective study, participants were about 18 to 90 years old, resided in about two dozen geographic areas of the United States, and were enrolled through a virtual design. To assign participants to cohorts, the prospective study relied on clinical history that participants themselves reported in a screening survey and a study questionnaire. In the prospective study, whole blood, serum and a nasopharyngeal or oropharyngeal swab were collected from each participant by mobile phlebotomists. Additional blood draws and questionnaires over an approximately two-month period could optionally be provided by prospective study participants. Blood samples from the prospective study were shipped frozen or at room temperature prior to DNA extraction.

Sequenced input: PBMCs or T cells enriched from blood (not recorded which). The TCR was taken from a woman aged 50 to 60 with acute COVID-19. Recombination connected TRBV12-3 or TRBV12-4 to TRBJ2-1, with 10 bases matching TRBD1. The DNA sequence is TGTGCCAGCACCAGAGGACAGGGGGAGTTCTTC. This translates into CASTRGQGEFF.